One sample yielded the 20 T cell receptor beta chains listed below, sequenced in a study of cytomegalovirus exposure and HLA in healthy donors. Primers included in the PCR were 60 Vbeta and 13 Jbeta primers. Libraries were prepared by immunoSEQ multiplex PCR; TCRdb keeps only in-frame clonotypes and omits some of them. The sample includes roughly 200,000 clones. Sequencing was done on a sample of PBMCs. These receptor sequences come from a girl aged 2 to 10 in good health and CMV-seropositive.

V gene TRBV5-1 combines with J gene TRBJ2-3, with 7 bases aligning to TRBD2. CDR1 is SGHRS, CDR2 YFSETQ, per germline. Trimming at V came to 0 bases and at J to 2 bases, leaving 6 bases not matched to a gene. The CDR3 loop spans 16 amino acids. CDR3 region: CASSLARTRNTDTQYF. DNA of the CDR3: TGCGCCAGCAGCTTGGCAAGGACTAGGAACACAGATACGCAGTATTTT.

The CDR3 nucleotides are TGTGCCACGGGGGGACAGGGACTCGAGCAGTACTTC. Its translation: CATGGQGLEQYF. This chain links TRBV6-1 with TRBJ2-7; 9 positions match TRBD1. The V and J ends lost 10 bases and 6 bases, in that order; junction bases with no gene match: 7. This CDR3 spans 12 amino acids. Germline CDR1 and CDR2: MNHNS and SASEGT.

The rearrangement joins TRBV28 to TRBJ2-7, with 9 bases identical to TRBD1. V gave up 3 bases and J gave up 0 bases; unmatched junction bases: 3. In germline, CDR1 is MDHEN, CDR2 SYDVKM. The CDR3 consists of 15 residues. This CDR3 is CASSLGGQGSYEQYF. DNA of the CDR3: TGTGCCAGCAGTTTGGGGGGACAGGGCTCCTACGAGCAGTACTTC.

The rearrangement links TRBV6-5 to TRBJ2-1; weak D call: TRBD1 (6 bases). The CDR3 totals 15 residues. The germline gives CDR1 MNHEY, CDR2 SVGAGI. Trimming left V 7 bases short and J 0 bases short, with 13 bases between. The CDR3 nucleotides are TGTGCCAGCAATTTACAGGGTTCCTCCTACAATGAGCAGTTCTTC. Translation: CASNLQGSSYNEQFF.

The genes are TRBV5-1 and TRBJ2-1, with no clear D. The germline V gene encodes CDR1 SGHRS and CDR2 YFSETQ. The length of the CDR3 is 14 residues. V was trimmed by 9 bases and J by 8 bases, leaving 21 bases between them. The CDR3 region has the DNA TGCGCCACCAAAATTCAGTCATCAGGCGATGAGCAGTTCTTC. It yields the protein CATKIQSSGDEQFF.

The chain uses TRBV9 and TRBJ1-1, with TRBD1 as a possible D gene (5 bases). V was clipped by 0 bases and J by 4 bases, with 10 bases between them. The CDR3 length is 14 residues. Germline CDR1 and CDR2: SGDLS and YYNGEE. CDR3 coding DNA: TGTGCCAGCAGCGTAGTGGAGGGGTTCACTGAAGCTTTCTTT. Its protein product is CASSVVEGFTEAFF.

Turning to this clone: This specimen includes other DNA sequences encoding the same CDR3. V gene TRBV19 combines with J gene TRBJ1-4; 8 positions match TRBD1. The CDR3 has 15 residues. Germline values: CDR1 LNHDA, CDR2 SQIVND (reference sequence). V lost 7 bases, J lost 4 bases, and 8 bases stayed unmatched. The CDR3 DNA reads as TGTGCCAGTACCGCAACAGGGGGTGGTAATGAAAAACTGTTTTTT. It yields the protein CASTATGGGNEKLFF. The full variable domain, in which reference TRBV19 and TRBJ1-4 provide the parts outside the CDR3, is DGGITQSPKYLFRKEGQNVTLSCEQNLNHDAMYWYRQDPGQGLRLIYYSQIVNDFQKGDIAEGYSVSREKKESFPLTVTSAQKNPTAFYLCASTATGGGNEKLFFGSGTQLSVL.

The chain employs TRBV11-3 and TRBJ2-1; 14 bases map to TRBD2. The CDR3 has 17 amino acids. Losses at the gene ends were 5 bases for V and 6 bases for J; bases not matched to a gene: 9. Per the germline V gene, CDR1 is SGHNT and CDR2 is YENEEA. The CDR3 reads CASSQGLAGVTGNEQFF. The CDR3 DNA follows: TGTGCCAGCAGCCAGGGACTAGCGGGAGTCACCGGCAATGAGCAGTTCTTC.

The gene calls are TRBV6-4 and TRBJ1-2, with 7 positions matching TRBD1. Germline-derived CDR1 and CDR2 are MRHNA and SNTAGT. This CDR3 contains 12 residues. The junction had 4 bases not matched to a gene; V was cut back by 8 bases and J by 4 bases. This CDR3 reads CASPDRLYGYTF. CDR3 nucleotide sequence: TGTGCCAGCCCGGACAGGCTCTATGGCTACACCTTC.

The rearrangement joins TRBV28 to TRBJ2-6; D perhaps matches TRBD2 (5 bases). V shed 6 bases and J shed 3 bases, with 9 bases lying between them. CDR1 and CDR2 (germline): MDHEN, SYDVKM. The CDR3 sequence is 14 residues long. The CDR3 bases are TGTGCCAGCAGATCGGGGTATGGGGCCAACGTCCTGACTTTC. As protein: CASRSGYGANVLTF.

The chain uses TRBV5-4 and TRBJ2-1, with 8 bases aligning to TRBD2. CDR1 SGHNT and CDR2 YYREEE come from the germline V gene (reference sequence). There are 15 residues in the CDR3. V gave up 2 bases and J gave up 4 bases; unmatched junction bases: 5. The CDR3 here is CASSFKREKYNEQFF. In DNA, the CDR3 is TGTGCCAGCAGCTTCAAGCGGGAGAAGTACAATGAGCAGTTCTTC.

The genes are TRBV28 and TRBJ1-5; maybe TRBD1 (5 bases). Trimming cost V 4 bases and J 4 bases, with 17 bases left between them. This CDR3 region has 16 residues. Per the germline V gene, CDR1 is MDHEN and CDR2 is SYDVKM. The CDR3 bases are TGTGCCAGCAGTTCCCCGCGGGGCAGGGCTAATCAGCCCCAGCATTTT. This encodes CASSSPRGRANQPQHF.

The chain carries TRBV28 and TRBJ1-1; TRBD1 might be the D (5 bases). In germline, CDR1 is MDHEN, CDR2 SYDVKM. The CDR3 runs 14 residues. V was trimmed by 8 bases and J by 1 base, leaving 14 bases between them. The CDR3 region has the DNA TGTGCCAGCCGTTGGGGGGGTGGGAACACTGAAGCTTTCTTT. Protein sequence: CASRWGGGNTEAFF.

The rearrangement links TRBV18 to TRBJ2-7, with 7 bases that match TRBD2. In germline, CDR1 is KGHSH, CDR2 LQKENI. The CDR3 has 14 amino acids. V lost 3 bases to trimming and J lost 3 bases; unmatched junction nucleotides: 5. The CDR3 DNA reads TGTGCCAGCTCACCGGAGGGAGGGCGCTACGAGCAGTACTTC. It specifies CASSPEGGRYEQYF.

The chain recombines TRBV29-1 with TRBJ2-5, with 12 positions matching TRBD2. V was pared by 6 bases and J by 5 bases, with 13 bases of the junction left unmatched. There are 16 residues in the CDR3. CDR1 is SQVTM, CDR2 ANQGSEA, per germline. CDR3 protein: CSVPRRLAGVGETQYF. The CDR3 DNA is TGCAGCGTCCCCCGACGACTAGCGGGAGTAGGGGAGACCCAGTACTTC.

V and J are TRBV10-3 and TRBJ2-7, with 11 bases fitting TRBD2. The V gene's germline CDR1 is ENHRY and CDR2 SYGVKD. The CDR3 is 14 amino acids. Trimming cost V 7 bases and J 3 bases; bases outside gene matches: 5. The CDR3 DNA follows: TGTGCCATCACGGCCGGGACTAGCGGCTACGAGCAGTACTTC. Translation: CAITAGTSGYEQYF.

CDR3 in amino acids: CASSPRRMGQGVETQYF. CDR3 in DNA: TGTGCCAGCTCACCACGGAGGATGGGACAGGGGGTCGAGACCCAGTACTTC. The chain couples TRBV18 to TRBJ2-5, with 11 nucleotides matching TRBD1. This CDR3 is 17 amino acids long. V was pared by 1 base and J by 5 bases, with 9 bases of the junction left unmatched. The germline gives CDR1 KGHSH, CDR2 LQKENI. The variable domain in full, with the rest retrieved from reference TRBV18 and TRBJ2-5, is NAGVMQNPRHLVRRRGQEARLRCSPMKGHSHVYWYRQLPEEGLKFMVYLQKENIIDESGMPKERFSAEFPKEGPSILRIQQVVRGDSAAYFCASSPRRMGQGVETQYFGPGTRLLVL.

This rearrangement joins TRBV27 to TRBJ2-7, with 7 nucleotides matching TRBD1. V shed 3 bases and J 1 base; nucleotides not matched to a gene: 9. Germline V gives CDR1 MNHEY, CDR2 SMNVEV (reference sequence). The CDR3 extends over 16 amino acids. The CDR3 here is CASSLVGTALSYEQYF. The CDR3 nucleotides read TGTGCCAGCAGTTTGGTCGGGACAGCTTTATCCTACGAGCAGTACTTC.

This sequence joins TRBV7-2 and TRBJ1-2, with D perhaps matching TRBD1 (6 bases). CDR3 size: 14 residues. The V end lost 1 base, the J end lost 2 bases, and 8 bases lay between the germline ends. Per the germline V gene, CDR1 is SGHTA and CDR2 is FQGNSA. This chain's CDR3 is CASSLGGRNYGYTF. CDR3 bases: TGTGCCAGCAGCTTAGGGGGGCGAAACTATGGCTACACCTTC.

This chain links TRBV12-2 with TRBJ2-7; TRBD1 is the table's D call, not checked against the DNA. TRBV12-2 is listed as a pseudogene. The CDR3 has 13 amino acids. CDR3 coding DNA: TGTACGAGGGGGCCACAATTCTCCTACGAGCAGTACTTC. This sequence encodes CTRGPQFSYEQYF.